The present T cell receptor (beta chain) was sequenced within a study of blood T cell repertoires in COVID-19. Study-level information: From the United States, Italy and Spain came samples of acute and convalescent COVID-19. PBMCs, B-cell-depleted T cells, or T cells provided the cDNA or gDNA that made up the material.

This CDR3 spans 15 amino acids. The germline V gene encodes CDR1 LNHNV and CDR2 YYDKDF (reference sequence). V gave up 1 base and J gave up 3 bases; unmatched junction bases: 2. Per the original methods: Amplified reference gene primers provided the basis for estimating nucleated cell counts. TCRdb's copy holds only in-frame clones and misses some; the assay was immunoSEQ multiplex PCR. V and J calls and clone size come straight from that table; D and trimming were deduced from the DNA. The repertoire holds around 94,000 clones, with 70% to 90% as singletons. The receptor comes from a man in his forties or fifties with active COVID-19. This chain joins TRBV15 and TRBJ2-2; 7 bases are shared with TRBD1. The material sequenced was peripheral blood. The CDR3: CATSRGTGDTGELFF. The CDR3 nucleotides are TGTGCCACCAGCAGAGGGACAGGCGACACCGGGGAGCTGTTTTTT.